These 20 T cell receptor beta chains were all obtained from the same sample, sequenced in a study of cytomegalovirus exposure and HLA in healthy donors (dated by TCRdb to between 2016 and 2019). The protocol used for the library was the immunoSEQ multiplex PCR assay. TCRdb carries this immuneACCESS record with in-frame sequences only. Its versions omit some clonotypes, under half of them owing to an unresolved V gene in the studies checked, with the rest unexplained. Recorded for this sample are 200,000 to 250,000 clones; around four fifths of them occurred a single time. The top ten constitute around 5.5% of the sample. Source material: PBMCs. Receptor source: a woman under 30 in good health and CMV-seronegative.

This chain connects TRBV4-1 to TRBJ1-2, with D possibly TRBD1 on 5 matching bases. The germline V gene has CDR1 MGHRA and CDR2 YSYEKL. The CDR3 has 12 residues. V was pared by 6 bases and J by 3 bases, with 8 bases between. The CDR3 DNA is TGCGCCAGCAGTCAGGGAGACTATGGCTACACCTTC. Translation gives CASSQGDYGYTF.

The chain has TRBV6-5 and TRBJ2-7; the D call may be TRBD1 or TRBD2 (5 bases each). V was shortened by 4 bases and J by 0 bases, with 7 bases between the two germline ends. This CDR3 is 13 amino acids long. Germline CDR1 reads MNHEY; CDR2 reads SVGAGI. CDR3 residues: CASSWDPSYEQYF. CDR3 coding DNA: TGTGCCAGCAGTTGGGACCCCTCCTACGAGCAGTACTTC.

This CDR3 is CASRAPDYEQYF. The CDR3 region has the DNA TGTGCCAGCAGGGCTCCCGACTACGAGCAGTACTTC. The chain uses TRBV6-1 and TRBJ2-7; D uncertain. The CDR3 extends over 12 amino acids. Trimming left V 6 bases short and J 3 bases short, with 9 bases between. Germline loops: CDR1 MNHNS, CDR2 SASEGT.

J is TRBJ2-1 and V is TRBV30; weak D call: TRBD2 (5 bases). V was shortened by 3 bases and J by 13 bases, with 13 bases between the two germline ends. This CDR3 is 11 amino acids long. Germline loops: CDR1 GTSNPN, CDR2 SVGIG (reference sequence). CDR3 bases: TGTGCCTGGAGGGGAGAGGTCAATCAGTTCTTC. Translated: CAWRGEVNQFF. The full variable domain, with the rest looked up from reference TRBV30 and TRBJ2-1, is SQTIHQWPATLVQPVGSPLSLECTVEGTSNPNLYWYRQAAGRGLQLLFYSVGIGQISSEVPQNLSASRPQDRQFILSSKKLLLSDSGFYLCAWRGEVNQFFGPGTRLTVL.

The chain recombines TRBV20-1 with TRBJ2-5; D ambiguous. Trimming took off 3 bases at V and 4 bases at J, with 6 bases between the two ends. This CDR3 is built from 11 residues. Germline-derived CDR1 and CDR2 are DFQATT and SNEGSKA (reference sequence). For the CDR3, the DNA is TGCAGTGCTAGTGGAAGAGAGACCCAGTACTTC. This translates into CSASGRETQYF.

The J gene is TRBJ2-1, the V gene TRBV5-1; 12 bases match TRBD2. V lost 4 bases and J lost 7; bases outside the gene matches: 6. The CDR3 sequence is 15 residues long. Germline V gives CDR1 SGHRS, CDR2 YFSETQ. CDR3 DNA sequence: TGCGCCAGCAGCCCGACTAGCGGGAGAGGTAATGAGCAGTTCTTC. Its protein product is CASSPTSGRGNEQFF.

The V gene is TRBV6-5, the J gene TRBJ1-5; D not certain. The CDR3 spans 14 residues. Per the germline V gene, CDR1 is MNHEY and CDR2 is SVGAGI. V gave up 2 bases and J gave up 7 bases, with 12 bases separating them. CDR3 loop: CASSYGVAIQPQHF. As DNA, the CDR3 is TGTGCCAGCAGTTACGGGGTAGCTATACAGCCCCAGCATTTT.

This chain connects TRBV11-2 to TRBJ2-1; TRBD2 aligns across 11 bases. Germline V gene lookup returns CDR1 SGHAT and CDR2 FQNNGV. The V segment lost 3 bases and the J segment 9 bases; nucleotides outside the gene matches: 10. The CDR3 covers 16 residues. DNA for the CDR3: TGTGCCAGCAGCTTCGGTCTAGCGGGAGGACGTCCTGAGCAGTTCTTC. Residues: CASSFGLAGGRPEQFF.

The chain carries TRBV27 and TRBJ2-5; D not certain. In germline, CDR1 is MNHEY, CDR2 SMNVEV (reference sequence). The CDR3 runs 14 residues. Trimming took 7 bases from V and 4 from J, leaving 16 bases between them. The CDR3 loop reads CASKWARAGETQYF. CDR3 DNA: TGTGCCAGCAAGTGGGCTAGGGCAGGAGAGACCCAGTACTTC.

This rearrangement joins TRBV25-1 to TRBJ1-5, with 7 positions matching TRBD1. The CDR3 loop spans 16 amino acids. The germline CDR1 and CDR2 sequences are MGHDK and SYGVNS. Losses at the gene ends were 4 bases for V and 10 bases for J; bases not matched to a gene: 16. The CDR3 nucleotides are TGTGCCAGCAGTGGAAGTGACAGGGCCAATGGTGATCCCCAGCATTTT. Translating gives CASSGSDRANGDPQHF.

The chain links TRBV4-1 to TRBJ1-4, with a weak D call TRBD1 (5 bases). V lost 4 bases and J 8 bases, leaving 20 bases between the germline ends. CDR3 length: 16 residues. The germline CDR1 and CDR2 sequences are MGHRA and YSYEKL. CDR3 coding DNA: TGCGCCAGCAGCCCGATACCCAGGCGGGGGTGGGAAAAACTGTTTTTT. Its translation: CASSPIPRRGWEKLFF.

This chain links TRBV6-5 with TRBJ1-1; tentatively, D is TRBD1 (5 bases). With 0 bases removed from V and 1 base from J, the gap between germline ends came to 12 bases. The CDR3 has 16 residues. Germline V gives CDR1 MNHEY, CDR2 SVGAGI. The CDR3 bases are TGTGCCAGCAGTTACTCGGGAGTAGGGGCGAACACTGAAGCTTTCTTT. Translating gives CASSYSGVGANTEAFF.

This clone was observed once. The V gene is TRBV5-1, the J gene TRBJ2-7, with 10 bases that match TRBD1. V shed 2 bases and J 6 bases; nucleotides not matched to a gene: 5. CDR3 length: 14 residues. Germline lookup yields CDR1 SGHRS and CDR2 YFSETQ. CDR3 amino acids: CASSFGQGVGEQYF. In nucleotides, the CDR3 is TGCGCCAGCAGCTTTGGACAGGGGGTAGGCGAGCAGTACTTC.

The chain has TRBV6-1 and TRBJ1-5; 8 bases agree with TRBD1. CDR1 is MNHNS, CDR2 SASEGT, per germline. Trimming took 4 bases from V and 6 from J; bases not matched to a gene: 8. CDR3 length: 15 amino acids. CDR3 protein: CASSGGQGPAQPQHF. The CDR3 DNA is TGTGCCAGCAGTGGCGGACAGGGTCCCGCTCAGCCCCAGCATTTT.

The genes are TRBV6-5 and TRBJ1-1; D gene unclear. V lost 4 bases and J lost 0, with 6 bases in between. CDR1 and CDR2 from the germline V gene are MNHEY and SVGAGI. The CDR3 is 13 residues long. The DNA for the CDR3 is TGTGCCAGCAGTTTATCTGTGAACACTGAAGCTTTCTTT. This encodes CASSLSVNTEAFF.

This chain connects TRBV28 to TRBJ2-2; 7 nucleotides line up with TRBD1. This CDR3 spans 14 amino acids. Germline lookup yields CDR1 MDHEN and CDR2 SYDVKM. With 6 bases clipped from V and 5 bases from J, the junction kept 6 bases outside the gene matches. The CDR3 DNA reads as TGTGCCAGCAGGTCGGGACAGTGGACCGGGGAGCTGTTTTTT. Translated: CASRSGQWTGELFF.

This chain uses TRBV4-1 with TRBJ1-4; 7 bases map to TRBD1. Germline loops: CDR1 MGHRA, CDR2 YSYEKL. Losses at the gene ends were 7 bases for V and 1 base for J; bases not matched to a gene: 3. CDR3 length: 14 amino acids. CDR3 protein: CASTHRGTNEKLFF. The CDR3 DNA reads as TGCGCCAGCACCCACAGGGGAACTAATGAAAAACTGTTTTTT.

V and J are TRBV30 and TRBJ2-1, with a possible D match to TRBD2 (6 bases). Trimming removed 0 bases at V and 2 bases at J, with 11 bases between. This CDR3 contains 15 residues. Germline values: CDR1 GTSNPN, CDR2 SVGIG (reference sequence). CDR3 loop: CAWSVGGIPYNEQFF. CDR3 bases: TGTGCCTGGAGTGTGGGAGGCATCCCCTACAATGAGCAGTTCTTC.

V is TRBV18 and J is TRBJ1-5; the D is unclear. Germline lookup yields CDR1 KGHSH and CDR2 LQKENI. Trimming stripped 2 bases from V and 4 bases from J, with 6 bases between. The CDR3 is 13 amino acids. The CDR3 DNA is TGTGCCAGCTCACCAGGCCGAAATCAGCCCCAGCATTTT. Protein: CASSPGRNQPQHF.

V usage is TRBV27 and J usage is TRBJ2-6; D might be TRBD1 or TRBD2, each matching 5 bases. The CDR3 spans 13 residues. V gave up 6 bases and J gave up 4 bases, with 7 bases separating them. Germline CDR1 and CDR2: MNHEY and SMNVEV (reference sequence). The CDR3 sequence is CASRGTGANVLTF. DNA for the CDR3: TGTGCCAGCAGGGGGACCGGGGCCAACGTCCTGACTTTC. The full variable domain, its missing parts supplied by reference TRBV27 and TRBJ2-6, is EAQVTQNPRYLITVTGKKLTVTCSQNMNHEYMSWYRQDPGLGLRQIYYSMNVEVTDKGDVPEGYKVSRKEKRNFPLILESPSPNQTSLYFCASRGTGANVLTFGAGSRLTVL.